This T cell receptor beta chain was captured in a study of T-cell memory formation after mild COVID-19. Looking at the study overall: Largely, the TCR clusters proved donor specific. Whole-study findings and limits: While clones contracting from day 15 to 85 were balanced between CD4 and CD8, later expanders leaned CD4+.

CDR3 length: 13 residues. In germline, CDR1 is DFQATT, CDR2 SNEGSKA (reference sequence). V lost 6 bases to trimming and J lost 2 bases; unmatched junction nucleotides: 6. TCRdb reprocessed the 5' RACE reads with MiXCR, giving one entry per CDR3 protein. There are 580,000 or so distinct CDR3 sequences in the sample; roughly 17% occur only once, and about 8.1% lies in the top ten. This clonotype was seen more than once but under ten times. No antigen is known for it. This chain links TRBV20-1 with TRBJ2-7; 8 nucleotides align to TRBD1. The sequence derives from an adult woman who had mild COVID-19 (a few samples of this study predate the infection). Cell type and time point are not known. The sequenced material came from PBMCs or a T cell subset sorted from them (not recorded which). Here the CDR3 reads CSAEGQGAYEQYF. The CDR3 DNA reads as TGCAGTGCCGAAGGACAGGGCGCCTACGAGCAGTACTTC.